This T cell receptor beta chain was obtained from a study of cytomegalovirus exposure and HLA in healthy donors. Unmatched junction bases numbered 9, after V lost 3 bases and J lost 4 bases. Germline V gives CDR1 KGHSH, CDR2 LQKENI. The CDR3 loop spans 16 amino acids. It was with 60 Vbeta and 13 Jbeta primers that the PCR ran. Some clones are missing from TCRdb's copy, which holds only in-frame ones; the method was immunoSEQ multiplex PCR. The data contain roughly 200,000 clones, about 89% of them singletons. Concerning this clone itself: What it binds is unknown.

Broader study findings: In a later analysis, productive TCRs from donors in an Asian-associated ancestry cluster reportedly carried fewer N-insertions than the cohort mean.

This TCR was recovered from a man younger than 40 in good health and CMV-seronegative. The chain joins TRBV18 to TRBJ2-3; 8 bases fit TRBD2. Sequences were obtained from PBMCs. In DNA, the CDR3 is TGTGCCAGCTCACCGCCCGGCGGGGGGCGGGCAGATACGCAGTATTTT. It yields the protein CASSPPGGGRADTQYF.